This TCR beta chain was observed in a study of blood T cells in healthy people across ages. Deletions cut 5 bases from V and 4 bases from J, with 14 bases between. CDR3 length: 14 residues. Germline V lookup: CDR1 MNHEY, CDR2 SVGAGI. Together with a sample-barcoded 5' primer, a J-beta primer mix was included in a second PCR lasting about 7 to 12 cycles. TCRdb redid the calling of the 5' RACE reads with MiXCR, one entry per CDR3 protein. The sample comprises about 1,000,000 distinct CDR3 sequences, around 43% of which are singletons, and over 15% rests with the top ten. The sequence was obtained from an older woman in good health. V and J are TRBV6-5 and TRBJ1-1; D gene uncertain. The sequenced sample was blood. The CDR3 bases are TGTGCCAGCAGTACTTTCCGGGAGGCCACTGAAGCTTTCTTT. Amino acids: CASSTFREATEAFF.